The present T cell receptor (beta chain) was sequenced within a study of spatial heterogeneity in lung cancer. On the study more broadly: Detection consistently yielded more beta chains than alpha chains. The average count in raw reads for each unique TCR and UMI combination exceeded nine appearances.

Trimming pared 3 bases from V and 2 bases from J, leaving 12 bases between. The germline V gene has CDR1 DFQATT and CDR2 SNEGSKA (reference sequence). The CDR3 extends over 14 amino acids. This sample's time point: sample taken at primary tumor resection. Whole RNA from tumor, nontumor lung or frozen PBMC was sequenced unsorted. TCRdb called the 5' RACE reads again in MiXCR, with one record for every CDR3 protein. The sample contains roughly 40,000 distinct CDR3 sequences, 6.8% of which appear only once. V and J are TRBV20-1 and TRBJ2-3; TRBD2 might be the D (5 bases). Sample: PBMCs, taken at surgery. This clonotype was sampled from a female donor with early-stage non-small cell lung cancer. The CDR3 sequence is CSARSPGNTDTQYF. Here the CDR3 DNA reads TGCAGTGCTAGGTCCCCGGGGAACACAGATACGCAGTATTTT.